This T cell receptor beta chain stems from a study of cytomegalovirus exposure and HLA in healthy donors. At the level of the study: Among the 398 genotyped donors, 65% to 85% were placed in the Caucasian-associated ancestry cluster.

With regard to this clone: Its antigen is still unknown. Distinct nucleotide sequences in the sample also encode this CDR3.

Findings and caveats of the study: It was approximately 170 TCR beta chains that were listed as cytomegalovirus-associated. In a later analysis, at a false discovery rate of 0.05, 17,000 or so TCR beta sequences were associated with HLA alleles. Further analysis, carried out later, found HLA-associated TCR beta chains more clonally expanded than equally common other chains.

A multiplex PCR was run with 60 Vbeta primers and 13 Jbeta primers. Here immunoSEQ multiplex PCR was the method, and the copy in TCRdb shows in-frame clones only, minus some. The table has roughly 200,000 clones, under 85% seen once. The CDR3 covers 14 residues. Between the trimmed V and J ends, which lost 9 bases and 8 bases, there was a span of 22 bases. Looked up from germline, CDR1 is MNHNY and CDR2 is SVGAGI (reference sequence). The rearrangement joins TRBV6-6 to TRBJ1-2; D perhaps matches TRBD1 (6 bases). Input material: PBMCs. This receptor was taken from a man aged 50 to 59 in good health and CMV-seronegative. The CDR3 nucleotides are TGTGCCAGTAGTCGGGACAAAGGGGTGGGGGGCTACACCTTC. Protein product: CASSRDKGVGGYTF.